Listed below are T cell receptor beta chains from one sample, sequenced in a study of spatial heterogeneity in lung cancer. TCRdb re-called the 5' RACE reads with MiXCR, one entry per CDR3 protein. The data show roughly 120,000 distinct CDR3 sequences, 10% to 15% seen once. The input for sequencing was PBMCs, taken at follow-up. These receptors were taken from a male donor with early-stage non-small cell lung cancer. Each CDR3 is given with its conserved first and last residue. A D gene is named only where the DNA matches it firmly. The size entry is marked missing in some rows and otherwise reads once, few, many or a size class.

v_call,j_call,d_call,clone_size,cdr3_nt,cdr3_aa
TRBV12-3/TRBV12-4,TRBJ1-1,.,many,TGTGCCAGCAGTTTATCTTCGGGCAGGGCTGAAGCTTTCTTT,CASSLSSGRAEAFF
TRBV6-5,TRBJ1-5,.,.,TGTGCCAGCAGTCCCGGGAGGGCCCAGCCCCAGCATTTT,CASSPGRAQPQHF
TRBV7-2,TRBJ2-1,TRBD1,.,TGTGCCAGCAGCGGGACAGGGGCCTACAATGAGCAGTTCTTC,CASSGTGAYNEQFF
TRBV7-2,TRBJ1-5,.,few,TGTGCCAGCAGCTTTGGATACAGTCAGCCCCAGCATTTT,CASSFGYSQPQHF
TRBV3-1,TRBJ2-7,TRBD2,.,TGTGCCAGCAGTCATCGGACTAGCGGGGCTGGCGAGCAGTACTTC,CASSHRTSGAGEQYF
TRBV11-2,TRBJ2-3,TRBD2,.,TGTGCCAGCAGCCCCTTAGCGGGGGGCCCACCAGATACGCAGTATTTT,CASSPLAGGPPDTQYF
TRBV20-1,TRBJ2-2,.,few,TGCAGTGCTAGAGCTTTGGACAGCTACACCGGGGAGCTGTTTTTT,CSARALDSYTGELFF
TRBV3-1,TRBJ2-7,.,.,TGTGCCAGCAGCCAAAGGGGCACCTACGAGCAGTACTTC,CASSQRGTYEQYF
TRBV5-6,TRBJ1-2,.,.,TGTGCCAGCAGCCCCCGTACAGGGCTTGACTATGGCTACACCTTC,CASSPRTGLDYGYTF
TRBV9,TRBJ1-1,.,many,TGTGCCAGCAGCCTATCTGGCGGCACTGAAGCTTTCTTT,CASSLSGGTEAFF
TRBV11-2,TRBJ2-2,.,many,TGTGCCAGCAGCTTAGTAACAGGTTTCAGCGGGGAGCTGTTTTTT,CASSLVTGFSGELFF
TRBV6-2/TRBV6-3,TRBJ2-1,TRBD1,many,TGTGCCAGCAGAGAGACAGGGGGCGCGAATGAGCAGTTCTTC,CASRETGGANEQFF
TRBV24-1,TRBJ2-6,.,few,TGTGCCACCAGTGGTCGGGAGTCTGGGGCCAACGTCCTGACTTTC,CATSGRESGANVLTF
TRBV7-2,TRBJ1-4,.,few,TGTGCCAGCAGCTTAGTGCGGGAAGATGAAAAACTGTTTTTT,CASSLVREDEKLFF
TRBV29-1,TRBJ2-5,TRBD2,many,TGCAGCGTTGAAGATGGAGCGGGGGAGGAGACCCAGTACTTC,CSVEDGAGEETQYF
TRBV6-6,TRBJ2-7,.,.,TGTGCCAGCAGTACTATGGAGTACGAGCAGTACTTC,CASSTMEYEQYF
TRBV27,TRBJ2-1,.,many,TGTGCCAGCAGTTTATTAACCGGGACCGGGACCTACAATGAGCAGTTCTTC,CASSLLTGTGTYNEQFF
TRBV6-1,TRBJ1-2,.,few,TGTGCCAGCAGTGAAGCGGGAGGGGTCCTACCCTATGGCTACACCTTC,CASSEAGGVLPYGYTF
TRBV18,TRBJ1-5,.,few,TGTGCCAGCTCTCCCCAGGGTTCGAGGCAGCCCCAGCATTTT,CASSPQGSRQPQHF
TRBV7-2,TRBJ2-7,TRBD1,.,TGTGCCAGCAGCCCCGGACAGGGGACCGACGAGCAGTACTTC,CASSPGQGTDEQYF
TRBV5-5,TRBJ1-5,.,many,TGTGCCAGCAGCGTAGTCCCGGGGTCCGGGGAGAGGCATTTT,CASSVVPGSGERHF
TRBV27,TRBJ2-7,.,many,TGTGCCAGCAGTTACCACAGACATACCTACGAGCAGTACTTC,CASSYHRHTYEQYF
TRBV20-1,TRBJ1-2,.,few,TGCAGTGCTAGAGATGTGGGGGAGATTTTCTATGGCTACACCTTC,CSARDVGEIFYGYTF
TRBV7-9,TRBJ2-7,TRBD1,.,TGTGCCAGCAGCCTCCTCAGGGACAGGGGCTACGAGCAGTACTTC,CASSLLRDRGYEQYF
TRBV4-3,TRBJ2-5,TRBD2,.,TGCGCCAGCAGCCAAGATCGGTTGAGAGCGGGGGGCTGGGAGACCCAGTACTTC,CASSQDRLRAGGWETQYF
TRBV18,TRBJ2-6,.,many,TGTGCCAGCTCACCACCCAGGAGTGGGGCCAACGTCCTGACTTTC,CASSPPRSGANVLTF
TRBV6-5,TRBJ1-1,.,few,TGTGCCAGCAGTTACTCGATAACAGTTAAAAACACTGAAGCTTTCTTT,CASSYSITVKNTEAFF
TRBV28,TRBJ1-6,.,many,TGTGCCAGCAGTTTATCGTTAGATAATTCACCCCTCCACTTT,CASSLSLDNSPLHF
TRBV7-2,TRBJ2-6,.,.,TGTGCCAGCAGCTTAGTCGGCTCTGGGGCCAACGTCCTGACTTTC,CASSLVGSGANVLTF
TRBV28,TRBJ1-3,.,.,TGTGCCAGCAGTTTAACCTCCGACGGAAACACCATATATTTT,CASSLTSDGNTIYF
TRBV19,TRBJ1-5,TRBD1,many,TGTGCCAGTAGTAACCCAGGGGGAGGAAATCAGCCCCAGCATTTT,CASSNPGGGNQPQHF
TRBV12-3/TRBV12-4,TRBJ2-1,.,few,TGTGCCAGCAGCCTCCCCCCCAATGAGCAGTTCTTC,CASSLPPNEQFF
TRBV20-1,TRBJ2-4,.,many,TGCAGTGCCAGGCGAGAGGGGGTAGCCAAAAACATTCAGTACTTC,CSARREGVAKNIQYF
TRBV12-3/TRBV12-4,TRBJ1-2,TRBD1,many,TGTGCCAGCAGTCCGGACAGGGAGAGGGGCTACACCTTC,CASSPDRERGYTF
TRBV28,TRBJ1-6,.,many,TGTGCCAGCAGTTTTAGATCACCCCTCCACTTT,CASSFRSPLHF